A single sample is the source of the 17 T cell receptor beta chains below, sequenced in a study of cytomegalovirus exposure and HLA in healthy donors. Sequencing was performed with immunoSEQ multiplex PCR; in TCRdb, only in-frame clones are kept and a portion is missing. The profile covers approximately 99,000 clones, with under 85% appearing a single time and over 2.5% taken by the ten largest. Sequences were obtained from PBMCs. The receptors stem from a woman between 18 and 30 years old in good health and CMV-seronegative.

V is TRBV30 and J is TRBJ2-2; 7 bases are shared with TRBD1. CDR3 length: 16 amino acids. With V trimmed by 2 bases and J by 7 bases, 13 bases remained unmatched. Germline V gives CDR1 GTSNPN, CDR2 SVGIG (reference sequence). The CDR3 is CAWSPPGQSAVGELFF. CDR3 bases: TGTGCCTGGAGTCCTCCGGGACAGTCCGCTGTCGGGGAGCTGTTTTTT.

This chain connects TRBV6-1 to TRBJ2-5; TRBD1 might be the D (6 bases). V gave up 3 bases and J gave up 4 bases, with 15 bases separating them. The germline V gene encodes CDR1 MNHNS and CDR2 SASEGT. The CDR3 has 15 residues. The CDR3: CASSDAGGGGETQYF. The CDR3 bases are TGTGCCAGCAGTGATGCTGGGGGCGGTGGAGAGACCCAGTACTTC.

The genes are TRBV29-1 and TRBJ1-1; the D gene is possibly TRBD1 (6 bases). This CDR3 is 13 amino acids long. Per germline, CDR1 SQVTM and CDR2 ANQGSEA. V lost 7 bases and J 1 base, leaving 13 bases between the germline ends. The CDR3 DNA reads TGCAGCGCCGCAGGGGCCTGGAACACTGAAGCTTTCTTT. It encodes CSAAGAWNTEAFF.

The V gene is TRBV2, the J gene TRBJ2-3; 8 bases agree with TRBD2. Looked up from germline, CDR1 is SNHLY and CDR2 is FYNNEI. J gave up 2 bases and V 4 bases, and 5 bases lay outside the gene matches. CDR3 length: 15 residues. The chain's CDR3 is CASSGQRGNTDTQYF. Written as DNA, the CDR3 is TGTGCCAGCAGTGGCCAGCGGGGGAACACAGATACGCAGTATTTT.

In this sample, this clone turned up once. This rearrangement joins TRBV29-1 to TRBJ1-2; possible D gene TRBD1, 5 bases. Per the germline V gene, CDR1 is SQVTM and CDR2 is ANQGSEA. Trimming shortened V by 0 bases and J by 2 bases, and 13 bases separated the two germline ends. The CDR3 loop spans 15 amino acids. In DNA, the CDR3 is TGCAGCGTTGAAGACCGGCAGGGTCCCAACTATGGCTACACCTTC. This encodes CSVEDRQGPNYGYTF.

The rearrangement uses TRBV6-1 and TRBJ1-1; weak D call: TRBD1 (6 bases). Germline CDR1 reads MNHNS; CDR2 reads SASEGT. This CDR3 is built from 14 residues. V was clipped by 5 bases and J by 1 base, with 11 bases between them. CDR3 region: CASSPLQGNTEAFF. CDR3 bases: TGTGCCAGCAGTCCTTTACAGGGGAACACTGAAGCTTTCTTT.

This chain links TRBV28 with TRBJ2-5, with D perhaps matching TRBD1 (5 bases). The germline CDR1 and CDR2 sequences are MDHEN and SYDVKM. The CDR3 is made up of 13 amino acids. Trimming left V 3 bases short and J 6 bases short, with 11 bases between. CDR3 residues: CASSFQGWQTQYF. The CDR3 region has the DNA TGTGCCAGCAGTTTCCAGGGTTGGCAGACCCAGTACTTC.

V gene TRBV2 combines with J gene TRBJ1-6; 7 positions match TRBD1. The J segment lost 7 bases and the V segment lost 7 bases, leaving 7 bases of the junction unmatched. Per germline, CDR1 SNHLY and CDR2 FYNNEI. The CDR3 is 14 amino acids. The CDR3 DNA reads TGTGCCAGCAACCGGGACAGCACAAATTCACCCCTCCACTTT. It yields the protein CASNRDSTNSPLHF.

For this clone: One junction end does not reproduce the germline sequence, and a read error may be involved. J is TRBJ1-3 and V is TRBV29-1; tentatively, D is TRBD1 (5 bases). In germline, CDR1 is SQVTM, CDR2 ANQGSEA. CDR3 length: 15 amino acids. The CDR3 bases are TGCAGCGTTGATACAGGCAGGCCTTCTGGAAACACCACATATTTT. Translated, it gives CSVDTGRPSGNTTYF.

This clone was observed a handful of times. J is TRBJ2-7 and V is TRBV10-2, with 8 bases matching TRBD1. The J segment lost 5 bases and the V segment lost 8 bases, leaving 2 bases of the junction unmatched. The CDR3 loop spans 11 amino acids. Germline loops: CDR1 WSHSY, CDR2 SAAADI. The CDR3 DNA is TGCGCCAGCCCGGACAGGGACGAGCAGTACTTC. This encodes CASPDRDEQYF.

J is TRBJ1-6 and V is TRBV6-1; TRBD1 might be the D (6 bases). CDR1 and CDR2 (germline): MNHNS, SASEGT. CDR3 size: 15 residues. V lost 6 bases and J 2 bases, leaving 11 bases between the germline ends. This chain's CDR3 is CASSLTGTYNSPLHF. For the CDR3, the DNA is TGTGCCAGCAGCCTTACAGGGACCTATAATTCACCCCTCCACTTT.

The chain is built from TRBV11-2 and TRBJ2-7; 8 bases map to TRBD1. Trimming took 1 base from V and 6 from J; bases not matched to a gene: 8. The CDR3 runs to 15 residues. CDR1 SGHAT and CDR2 FQNNGV come from the germline V gene. The CDR3 spells CASSLGRQGTAEQYF. CDR3 coding DNA: TGTGCCAGCAGCTTAGGGCGACAGGGGACTGCCGAGCAGTACTTC.

The chain uses TRBV4-1 and TRBJ1-1; D ambiguous. The V gene lost 3 bases and the J gene lost 0 bases, with 8 bases spanning the gap. The CDR3 runs 14 residues. The germline V gene encodes CDR1 MGHRA and CDR2 YSYEKL. The CDR3 reads CASSHENLNTEAFF. CDR3 nucleotides: TGCGCCAGCAGCCACGAGAATTTGAACACTGAAGCTTTCTTT.

The gene calls are TRBV19 and TRBJ1-1, with unresolved D. This CDR3 contains 13 residues. CDR1 and CDR2 (germline): LNHDA, SQIVND (reference sequence). Trimming shortened V by 7 bases and J by 3 bases, and 12 bases separated the two germline ends. The CDR3 loop is CASMVHADTEAFF. The CDR3 nucleotides read TGTGCCAGTATGGTGCATGCGGACACTGAAGCTTTCTTT.

CDR3 sequence (DNA): TGTGCCAGCAGCCCGGACAGGGGAGAAAAAGAGACCCAGTACTTC. Translated, it gives CASSPDRGEKETQYF. The chain is built from TRBV7-6 and TRBJ2-5; TRBD1 matches 9 bases. J lost 3 bases, V lost 5 bases, and 7 bases had no gene match. The germline gives CDR1 SGHVS, CDR2 FNYEAQ. The CDR3 contains 15 residues.

The chain recombines TRBV4-1 with TRBJ2-7, with TRBD2 matching over 13 bases. V lost 4 bases to trimming and J lost 5 bases; unmatched junction nucleotides: 11. CDR1 is MGHRA and CDR2 is YSYEKL in the germline V gene. The CDR3 consists of 17 residues. The CDR3 loop reads CASSPETSGGLGHEQYF. For the CDR3, the DNA is TGCGCCAGCAGCCCTGAGACTAGCGGGGGGTTAGGACACGAGCAGTACTTC.

V and J are TRBV6-5 and TRBJ1-2; TRBD1 might be the D (6 bases). CDR1 and CDR2 (germline): MNHEY, SVGAGI. The CDR3 has 14 residues. The V end was cut by 2 bases, the J end by 5 bases, with 12 bases between. CDR3 protein: CASSYQGGGYGYTF. The CDR3 DNA follows: TGTGCCAGCAGTTACCAGGGAGGGGGATATGGCTACACCTTC.